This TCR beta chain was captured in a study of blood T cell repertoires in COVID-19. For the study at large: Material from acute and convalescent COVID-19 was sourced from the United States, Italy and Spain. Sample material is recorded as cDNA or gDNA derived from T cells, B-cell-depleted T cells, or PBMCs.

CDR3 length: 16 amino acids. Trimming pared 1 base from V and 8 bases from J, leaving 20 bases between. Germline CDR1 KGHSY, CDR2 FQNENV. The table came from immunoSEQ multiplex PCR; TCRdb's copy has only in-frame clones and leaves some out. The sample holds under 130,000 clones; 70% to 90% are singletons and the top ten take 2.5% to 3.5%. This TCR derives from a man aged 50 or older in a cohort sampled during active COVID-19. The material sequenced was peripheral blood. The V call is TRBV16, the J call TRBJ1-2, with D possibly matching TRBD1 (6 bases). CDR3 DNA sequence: TGTGCCAGCAGCCAATTCCGGGACACTAAACGTACGGGCTACACCTTC. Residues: CASSQFRDTKRTGYTF. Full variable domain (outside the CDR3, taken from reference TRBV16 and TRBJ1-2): GEEVAQTPKHLVRGEGQKAKLYCAPIKGHSYVFWYQQVLKNEFKFLISFQNENVFDETGMPKERFSAKCLPNSPCSLEIQATKLEDSAVYFCASSQFRDTKRTGYTFGSGTRLTVV.